These 19 T cell receptor beta chains came from one sample sequenced in a study of identical twins. TCRdb reprocessed the 5' RACE reads with MiXCR, giving one entry per CDR3 protein. Here the sample spans over 500,000 distinct CDR3 sequences, 22% being singletons. The sample was also reused in another study, on T cells expressing NK-cell markers.

Sequencing was performed on CD4+ T cells sorted from blood. The receptors originated from a woman under 30 in good health.

The gene calls are TRBV20-1 and TRBJ2-3, with D hard to call. V was shortened by 5 bases and J by 6 bases, with 15 bases between the two germline ends. CDR3 size: 13 residues. The germline V gene has CDR1 DFQATT and CDR2 SNEGSKA (reference sequence). The CDR3 DNA is TGCAGTGCTGAAGGCGGTGAAGGGGATACGCAGTATTTT. It translates to CSAEGGEGDTQYF.

The rearrangement joins TRBV5-1 to TRBJ2-3, with D uncertain. CDR3 size: 16 residues. Germline V lookup: CDR1 SGHRS, CDR2 YFSETQ. The V gene lost 1 base and the J gene lost 2 bases, with 14 bases spanning the gap. The CDR3 bases are TGCGCCAGCAGCTTGTCGGCCCGCCGCTACACAGATACGCAGTATTTT. Protein sequence: CASSLSARRYTDTQYF.

The sample holds a few counts of this clonotype. The chain has TRBV6-5 and TRBJ1-1; D is unresolved. Deletions cut 1 base from V and 7 bases from J, with 13 bases between. This CDR3 comprises 14 residues. The germline V gene encodes CDR1 MNHEY and CDR2 SVGAGI. Here the CDR3 DNA reads TGTGCCAGCAGTTACTTCGGGGTGGGAGATGAAGCTTTCTTT. Its translation is CASSYFGVGDEAFF.

There are many counts of this clonotype. The V gene is TRBV20-1, the J gene TRBJ2-7, with TRBD2 matching 9 bases. In germline, CDR1 is DFQATT, CDR2 SNEGSKA (reference sequence). This CDR3 spans 14 amino acids. J lost 3 bases, V lost 5 bases, and 8 bases had no gene match. The CDR3 coding sequence is TGCAGTGCTTCAATAGCGGGAGTGGGCTACGAGCAGTACTTC. Amino acid sequence: CSASIAGVGYEQYF.

In this sample, this clonotype turned up many times. CDR3 nucleotide sequence: TGCAGCGTTGAACTGCCTGGCTCTGGAAACACCATATATTTT. Its translation: CSVELPGSGNTIYF. The V gene is TRBV29-1, the J gene TRBJ1-3; no firm D call. Deletions cut 2 bases from V and 0 bases from J, with 8 bases between. Germline V gene data show CDR1 as SQVTM and CDR2 as ANQGSEA. CDR3 size: 14 residues.

The chain has TRBV20-1 and TRBJ2-1; TRBD1 might be the D (5 bases). V was cut by 0 bases and J by 0 bases, with 9 bases left in between. The CDR3 totals 15 residues. From germline, CDR1 is DFQATT and CDR2 SNEGSKA (reference sequence). The CDR3 is CSARDIDSSYNEQFF. The CDR3 region has the DNA TGCAGTGCTAGAGATATCGACAGCTCCTACAATGAGCAGTTCTTC.

This clonotype was found a few times. The chain links TRBV6-6 to TRBJ2-1; D is undetermined. Germline V gene sequence: CDR1 MNHNY, CDR2 SVGAGI (reference sequence). The CDR3 has 13 amino acids. V shed 2 bases and J shed 6 bases, with 8 bases lying between them. The CDR3 DNA sequence: TGTGCCAGCAGTTACGTCCATGGCAATGAGCAGTTCTTC. Amino acid sequence: CASSYVHGNEQFF.

This clonotype was seen a few times. The chain employs TRBV3-1 and TRBJ2-7, with 8 nucleotides matching TRBD2. The CDR3 consists of 13 residues. Germline V gives CDR1 LGHDT, CDR2 YNNKEL (reference sequence). After removal of 5 bases from V and 5 bases from J, the junction contained 5 bases not matched to a gene. In DNA, the CDR3 is TGTGCCAGCAGCTCCGGGGGGGTCCACGAGCAGTACTTC. This sequence encodes CASSSGGVHEQYF.

V is TRBV29-1 and J is TRBJ2-4; a possible D gene is TRBD2 (6 bases). V dropped 4 bases and J dropped 11 bases, with 21 bases sitting between them. CDR1 is SQVTM, CDR2 ANQGSEA, per germline. CDR3 length: 14 residues. The CDR3 reads CSVVGSEGSRVQYF. The CDR3 DNA reads TGCAGCGTTGTTGGGTCGGAGGGCAGCCGAGTTCAGTACTTC.

V usage is TRBV4-1 and J usage is TRBJ2-7; D remains ambiguous. Germline V gene sequence: CDR1 MGHRA, CDR2 YSYEKL. This CDR3 is built from 16 residues. The V end was cut by 4 bases, the J end by 2 bases, with 18 bases between. The DNA of the CDR3 is TGCGCCAGCAGCCTTCTTAGGCCGGACGGAGCCTACGAGCAGTACTTC. Its protein product is CASSLLRPDGAYEQYF.

The chain couples TRBV6-2 or TRBV6-3 to TRBJ2-1; D gene uncertain. V was clipped by 6 bases and J by 0 bases, with 9 bases between them. The CDR3 is 14 amino acids. Germline loops: CDR1 MNHEY, CDR2 SVGEGT. CDR3 nucleotide sequence: TGTGCCAGCAGAAGACCCGCCTCCTACAATGAGCAGTTCTTC. It encodes CASRRPASYNEQFF.

This clonotype was seen a handful of times. The J gene is TRBJ2-7, the V gene TRBV5-4; 9 bases map to TRBD1. In germline, CDR1 is SGHNT, CDR2 YYREEE (reference sequence). Trimming at V came to 4 bases and at J to 7 bases, leaving 9 bases not matched to a gene. The length of the CDR3 is 14 residues. CDR3 coding DNA: TGTGCCAGCAGCGACACCGGGACAGGGTTTGAGCAGTACTTC. Its protein product is CASSDTGTGFEQYF.

The rearrangement uses TRBV6-1 and TRBJ2-1, with 7 bases that match TRBD1. The CDR3 has 15 amino acids. Germline values: CDR1 MNHNS, CDR2 SASEGT. The V gene end was trimmed by 6 bases and the J gene end by 5 bases; junction bases not matched to a gene: 10. This chain's CDR3 is CASRPPGQPDNEQFF. CDR3 bases: TGTGCCAGCAGGCCACCGGGACAGCCAGACAATGAGCAGTTCTTC.

This clonotype has just a few counts. The CDR3 coding sequence is TGTGCCAGCAGTTTATCCAGGACAGGGAAGAGCTACACCTTC. It is translated as CASSLSRTGKSYTF. The chain employs TRBV12-3 or TRBV12-4 and TRBJ1-2; 8 positions agree with TRBD1. This CDR3 has 14 residues. After removal of 2 bases from V and 9 bases from J, the junction contained 8 bases not matched to a gene.

V and J are TRBV9 and TRBJ2-1; the D gene is possibly TRBD2 (5 bases). CDR3 length: 16 residues. Between the trimmed V and J ends, which lost 4 bases and 2 bases, there was a span of 16 bases. The germline CDR1 and CDR2 sequences are SGDLS and YYNGEE. As DNA, the CDR3 is TGTGCCAGCAGCTTAGCGTTATACCCAACCTACAATGAGCAGTTCTTC. Residues: CASSLALYPTYNEQFF.

The CDR3 nucleotides read TGTGCCATATCTCGAGGGCCGCGGATAGACACTGAAGCTTTCTTT. Encoded protein: CAISRGPRIDTEAFF. The chain is built from TRBV6-1 and TRBJ1-1, with D unclear. CDR1 and CDR2 (germline): MNHNS, SASEGT. The germline V and J ends were trimmed by 10 bases and 3 bases, with 21 bases remaining between them. The CDR3 spans 15 residues.

This clonotype was seen repeatedly, ten times or more. The chain employs TRBV5-1 and TRBJ2-1; D is unresolved. CDR3 length: 15 residues. V was cut by 4 bases and J by 5 bases, with 16 bases left in between. CDR1 is SGHRS and CDR2 is YFSETQ in the germline V gene. The CDR3 region has the DNA TGCGCCAGCAGCAAGGGCGCAGGTTCGCACAATGAGCAGTTCTTC. As protein: CASSKGAGSHNEQFF.

In this sample, this clonotype turned up a few times. The chain links TRBV7-2 to TRBJ2-1; no clear D. Germline CDR1 reads SGHTA; CDR2 reads FQGNSA. The CDR3 consists of 15 residues. V was clipped by 1 base and J by 4 bases, with 11 bases between them. This CDR3 is CASSLGDYLYNEQFF. The CDR3 DNA reads TGTGCCAGCAGCTTAGGGGATTACTTATACAATGAGCAGTTCTTC. Supplemented by reference TRBV7-2 and TRBJ2-1, the full variable domain reads GAGVSQSPSNKVTEKGKDVELRCDPISGHTALYWYRQSLGQGLEFLIYFQGNSAPDKSGLPSDRFSAERTGGSVSTLTIQRTQQEDSAVYLCASSLGDYLYNEQFFGPGTRLTVL.

This clonotype has just a few counts. This sequence joins TRBV12-3 or TRBV12-4 and TRBJ2-7, with D perhaps matching TRBD2 (6 bases). The CDR3 contains 12 residues. V was shortened by 3 bases and J by 6 bases, with 9 bases between the two germline ends. Written as DNA, the CDR3 is TGTGCCAGCAGTTTTCACGGGAGCGAGCAGTACTTC. Amino acid sequence: CASSFHGSEQYF.